This T cell receptor (beta chain) was sequenced during a study of shared clonotypes between healthy human individuals. The V gene lost 11 bases and the J gene lost 0 bases, with 16 bases spanning the gap. The CDR3 runs to 15 residues. The V gene's germline CDR1 is SGHVS and CDR2 FQNEAQ. The method was immunoSEQ multiplex PCR; TCRdb's version includes in-frame clones alone and lacks a portion of them. The sample has about 510,000 clones, roughly 78% seen once; the top ten hold approximately 12%. The source material was PBMCs. This chain uses TRBV7-8 with TRBJ2-2; a possible D gene is TRBD2 (6 bases). The clonotype comes from a middle-aged woman in good health. Some clones in this sample may be carry-over from other donors' samples. The DNA for the CDR3 is TGTGCCGACGGGCCCGGACTAACGAACACCGGGGAGCTGTTTTTT. Amino acids: CADGPGLTNTGELFF.